The 15 T cell receptor beta chains listed next were all sequenced from one sample in a study of T cells in Graves' hyperthyroidism and ophthalmopathy. Researchers amplified the TCR beta CDR3 regions from RNA transcripts. TCR CDR3 regions were first amplified by RT-PCR with HTBI primers. TCRdb itself ran the multiplex PCR reads through MiXCR, one entry per CDR3 protein. The sample includes fewer than 250,000 distinct CDR3 sequences, roughly a quarter of them seen just once. Sequences were obtained from blood. Every receptor here comes from a middle-aged woman with Graves' ophthalmopathy.

The count of this clonotype is one. This chain links TRBV11-2 with TRBJ2-7; D may correspond to TRBD1 or TRBD2 (6 bases each). V was cut by 5 bases and J by 0 bases, with 11 bases left in between. In germline, CDR1 is SGHAT, CDR2 FQNNGV. The CDR3 loop spans 14 amino acids. CDR3 bases: TGTGCCAGCAGCATAGGGGGGAGCTCCTACGAGCAGTACTTC. Encoded protein: CASSIGGSSYEQYF.

The chain carries TRBV7-3 and TRBJ1-5; D gene uncertain. Germline V gene lookup returns CDR1 SGHTA and CDR2 FQGTGA. This CDR3 has 14 amino acids. V lost 2 bases, J lost 3 bases, and 8 bases lay in between. This chain's CDR3 is CASSLDTANQPQHF. For the CDR3, the DNA is TGTGCCAGCAGCTTAGATACTGCCAATCAGCCCCAGCATTTT.

The chain carries TRBV11-2 and TRBJ2-7, with D unresolved. V was trimmed by 1 base and J by 2 bases, leaving 15 bases between them. CDR1 is SGHAT and CDR2 is FQNNGV in the germline V gene. This CDR3 has 16 amino acids. Written as DNA, the CDR3 is TGTGCCAGCAGCTTAGGATTCGGATCCGCGACCTACGAGCAGTACTTC. Its translation is CASSLGFGSATYEQYF.

A few counts support this clonotype. The V call is TRBV20-1, the J call TRBJ2-7; a weak D match, TRBD2 (6 bases). The CDR3 spans 15 residues. Looked up from germline, CDR1 is DFQATT and CDR2 is SNEGSKA (reference sequence). Deletions cut 3 bases from V and 2 bases from J, with 17 bases between. The chain's CDR3 is CSASPGIAEPYEQYF. CDR3 sequence (DNA): TGCAGTGCTAGCCCCGGGATAGCGGAGCCCTACGAGCAGTACTTC.

This clonotype was detected ten times or more. The gene calls are TRBV28 and TRBJ2-7, with D possibly called TRBD1 or TRBD2 (5 bases each). The V and J ends lost 6 bases and 3 bases respectively, with 15 bases between them. The CDR3 has 14 amino acids. Germline CDR1 MDHEN, CDR2 SYDVKM. The CDR3, as DNA: TGTGCCAGCAGCCCCGCCGGGACGGACTACGAGCAGTACTTC. It translates to CASSPAGTDYEQYF.

This clonotype was detected many times. V and J are TRBV6-1 and TRBJ1-1; no firm D call. CDR1 is MNHNS and CDR2 is SASEGT in the germline V gene. There are 14 residues in the CDR3. V dropped 1 base and J dropped 1 base, with 7 bases sitting between them. DNA of the CDR3: TGTGCCAGCAGTGAAGTTGCGGGGAACACTGAAGCTTTCTTT. Translation: CASSEVAGNTEAFF.

This clonotype was found many times. CDR3 loop: CASSFAGKRTEAFF. The CDR3 DNA follows: TGTGCCAGCAGTTTTGCAGGGAAACGCACTGAAGCTTTCTTT. This chain connects TRBV27 to TRBJ1-1; perhaps TRBD1 as D (5 bases). The germline V and J ends were trimmed by 3 bases and 4 bases, with 12 bases remaining between them. The CDR3 is 14 residues long. Germline CDR1 reads MNHEY; CDR2 reads SMNVEV (reference sequence).

This clonotype was detected ten times or more. The gene calls are TRBV24-1 and TRBJ2-7; maybe TRBD2 (5 bases). The germline gives CDR1 KGHDR, CDR2 SFDVKD. The CDR3 is 13 amino acids. Trimming shortened V by 0 bases and J by 6 bases, and 8 bases separated the two germline ends. The DNA of the CDR3 is TGTGCCACCAGTGATTTGCCGGGATCCGAGCAGTACTTC. Translating it yields CATSDLPGSEQYF.

This clonotype was detected ten times or more. V and J are TRBV7-2 and TRBJ1-1; D gene uncertain. The CDR3 spans 14 residues. V dropped 1 base and J dropped 4 bases, with 10 bases sitting between them. Germline CDR1 reads SGHTA; CDR2 reads FQGNSA. In nucleotides, the CDR3 is TGTGCCAGCAGCTTAGAGGTCAGGATCACTGAAGCTTTCTTT. This gives the protein CASSLEVRITEAFF.

This clonotype was counted many times. The genes are TRBV30 and TRBJ1-1; D is ambiguous. Germline values: CDR1 GTSNPN, CDR2 SVGIG (reference sequence). CDR3 length: 15 amino acids. Trimming pared 0 bases from V and 1 base from J, leaving 12 bases between. This chain's CDR3 is CAWSVGQASNTEAFF. The CDR3 DNA reads TGTGCCTGGAGTGTAGGTCAGGCCTCGAACACTGAAGCTTTCTTT.

This clonotype is termed medium-sized. The chain uses TRBV20-1 and TRBJ2-3; D is possibly TRBD2 (5 bases). Trimming shortened V by 2 bases and J by 1 base, and 7 bases separated the two germline ends. In germline, CDR1 is DFQATT, CDR2 SNEGSKA (reference sequence). This CDR3 is 13 amino acids long. The CDR3 DNA sequence: TGCAGTGCTAGAATGCGGGGCACAGATACGCAGTATTTT. This gives the protein CSARMRGTDTQYF.

The V and J genes are TRBV20-1 and TRBJ2-5; possibly TRBD1 for D (6 bases). The CDR3 totals 14 residues. CDR1 is DFQATT and CDR2 is SNEGSKA in the germline V gene (reference sequence). V lost 0 bases to trimming and J lost 4 bases, with 12 bases between them. CDR3: CSARDFRGRETQYF. CDR3 nucleotides: TGCAGTGCTAGAGATTTCAGGGGCCGAGAGACCCAGTACTTC.

This chain connects TRBV20-1 to TRBJ1-5; D is unresolved. The CDR3 loop spans 12 amino acids. V shed 4 bases and J shed 1 base, with 5 bases lying between them. The germline CDR1 and CDR2 sequences are DFQATT and SNEGSKA (reference sequence). In nucleotides, the CDR3 is TGCAGTGCTAAAGGAAGCAATCAGCCCCAGCATTTT. Translation: CSAKGSNQPQHF.

Many counts were recorded for this clonotype. V usage is TRBV5-1 and J usage is TRBJ1-1; weak D call: TRBD1 (5 bases). The V and J ends lost 0 bases and 5 bases respectively, with 11 bases between them. Germline CDR1 reads SGHRS; CDR2 reads YFSETQ. There are 14 residues in the CDR3. The CDR3 region is CASSLEGWGTEAFF. The DNA of the CDR3 is TGCGCCAGCAGCTTGGAGGGGTGGGGGACTGAAGCTTTCTTT.

This clonotype was counted at least ten times. The chain couples TRBV6-2 or TRBV6-3 to TRBJ2-5, with D maybe TRBD2 (7 bases). The V end lost 10 bases, the J end lost 4 bases, and 10 bases lay between the germline ends. Per the germline V gene, CDR1 is MNHEY and CDR2 is SVGEGT. The CDR3 length is 11 residues. Here the CDR3 reads CATRGGETQYF. As DNA, the CDR3 is TGTGCCACGAGGGGGGGAGAGACCCAGTACTTC.